This TCR beta chain was sequenced in a study of blood T cell repertoires in COVID-19. Study-wide context: Samples taken during acute and convalescent COVID-19 were collected in the United States, Italy and Spain. The analysed material was cDNA or gDNA that came from T cells, B-cell-depleted T cells, or PBMCs.

Sequencing was performed with immunoSEQ multiplex PCR; in TCRdb, only in-frame clones are kept and a portion is missing. The data hold about 24,000 clones, with around 88% observed a single time. This clone was seen a few times. This TCR derives from a human donor with active COVID-19. The donor label of this sample is uncertain. Sequencing used peripheral blood.

The CDR3 reads CASTRGEAGEETQYF. In DNA, the CDR3 is TGTGCCAGCACTAGGGGCGAAGCGGGAGAGGAGACCCAGTACTTC. The chain recombines TRBV6-5 with TRBJ2-5; 8 bases map to TRBD2. CDR1 is MNHEY and CDR2 is SVGAGI in the germline V gene. V shed 7 bases and J 5 bases; nucleotides not matched to a gene: 12. The CDR3 length is 15 residues.